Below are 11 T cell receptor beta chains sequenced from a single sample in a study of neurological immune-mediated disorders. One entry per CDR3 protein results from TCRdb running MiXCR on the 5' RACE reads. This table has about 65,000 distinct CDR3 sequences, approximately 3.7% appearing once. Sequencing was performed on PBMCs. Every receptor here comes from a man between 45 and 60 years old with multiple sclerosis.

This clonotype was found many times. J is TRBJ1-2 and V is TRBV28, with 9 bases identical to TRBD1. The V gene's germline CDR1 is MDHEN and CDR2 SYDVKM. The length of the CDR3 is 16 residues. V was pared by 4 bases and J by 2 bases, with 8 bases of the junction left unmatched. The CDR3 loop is CASSSYNRGLNYGYTF. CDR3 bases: TGTGCCAGCAGTTCTTACAACAGGGGGCTGAACTATGGCTACACCTTC.

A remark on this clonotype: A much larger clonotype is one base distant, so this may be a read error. DNA for the CDR3: TGTGCCAGCAGTGGCCCACTGGGCGGGGGACACCTAGAAACCACAGATACGCAGTATTTT. Translation: CASSGPLGGGHLETTDTQYF. The chain has TRBV2 and TRBJ2-3; TRBD2 is a possible D gene (7 bases). Germline V gives CDR1 SNHLY, CDR2 FYNNEI. V shed 4 bases and J shed 2 bases, with 28 bases lying between them. The CDR3 runs to 20 residues.

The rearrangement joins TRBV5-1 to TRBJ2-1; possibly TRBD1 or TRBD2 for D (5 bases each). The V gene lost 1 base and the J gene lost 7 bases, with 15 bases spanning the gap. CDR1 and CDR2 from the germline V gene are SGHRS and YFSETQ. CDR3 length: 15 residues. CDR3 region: CASSLIPGHTNEQFF. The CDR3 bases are TGCGCCAGCAGCTTGATACCGGGGCACACAAATGAGCAGTTCTTC.

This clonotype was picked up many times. The CDR3 loop reads CASSPGTNSYNEQFF. DNA of the CDR3: TGTGCCAGCAGCCCCGGGACGAACTCCTACAATGAGCAGTTCTTC. V gene TRBV7-9 combines with J gene TRBJ2-1; tentatively, D is TRBD1 or TRBD2 (5 bases each). Germline CDR1 and CDR2: SEHNR and FQNEAQ (reference sequence). The CDR3 consists of 15 residues. Deletions cut 5 bases from V and 0 bases from J, with 11 bases between.

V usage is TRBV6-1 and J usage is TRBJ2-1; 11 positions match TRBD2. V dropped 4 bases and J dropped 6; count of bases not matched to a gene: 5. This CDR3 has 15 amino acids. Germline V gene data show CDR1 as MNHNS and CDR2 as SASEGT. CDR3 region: CASSGLAGGRNEQFF. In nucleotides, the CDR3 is TGTGCCAGCAGTGGATTAGCGGGGGGGCGCAATGAGCAGTTCTTC.

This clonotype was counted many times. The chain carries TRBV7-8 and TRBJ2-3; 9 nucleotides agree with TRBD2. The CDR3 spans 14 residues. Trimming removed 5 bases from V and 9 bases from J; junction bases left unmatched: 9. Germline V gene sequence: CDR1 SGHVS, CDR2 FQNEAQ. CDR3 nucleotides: TGTGCCAGCAGCCCCCGTCTTAGCGGGGGCACGCAGTATTTT. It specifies CASSPRLSGGTQYF.

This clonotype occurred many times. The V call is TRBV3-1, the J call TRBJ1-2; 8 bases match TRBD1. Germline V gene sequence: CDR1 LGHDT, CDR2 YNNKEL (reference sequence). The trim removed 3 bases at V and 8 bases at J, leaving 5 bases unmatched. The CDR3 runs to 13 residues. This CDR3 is CASSQQRQGGYTF. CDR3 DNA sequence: TGTGCCAGCAGCCAGCAACGACAGGGGGGCTACACCTTC.

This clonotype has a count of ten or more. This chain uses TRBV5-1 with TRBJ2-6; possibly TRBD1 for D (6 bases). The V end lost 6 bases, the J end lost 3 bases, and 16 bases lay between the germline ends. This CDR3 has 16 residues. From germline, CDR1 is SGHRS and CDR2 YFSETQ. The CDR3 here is CASNAQGFGGANVLTF. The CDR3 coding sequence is TGCGCCAGCAACGCCCAGGGGTTCGGTGGGGCCAACGTCCTGACTTTC.

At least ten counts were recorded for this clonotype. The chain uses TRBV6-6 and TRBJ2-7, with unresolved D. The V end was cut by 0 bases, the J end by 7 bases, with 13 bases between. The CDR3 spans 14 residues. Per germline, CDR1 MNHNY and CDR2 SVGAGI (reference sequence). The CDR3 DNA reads TGTGCCAGCAGTTACTCCGGACCAAATGGGGAGCAGTACGTC. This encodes CASSYSGPNGEQYV.

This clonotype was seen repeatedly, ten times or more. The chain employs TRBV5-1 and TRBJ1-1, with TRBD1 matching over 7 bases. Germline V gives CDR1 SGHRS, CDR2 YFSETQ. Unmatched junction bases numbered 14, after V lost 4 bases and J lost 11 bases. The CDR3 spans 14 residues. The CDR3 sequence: CASSVGQERVRAFF. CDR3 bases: TGCGCCAGCAGCGTAGGACAGGAACGGGTTCGGGCTTTCTTT. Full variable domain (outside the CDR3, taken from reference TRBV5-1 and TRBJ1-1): KAGVTQTPRYLIKTRGQQVTLSCSPISGHRSVSWYQQTPGQGLQFLFEYFSETQRNKGNFPGRFSGRQFSNSRSEMNVSTLELGDSALYLCASSVGQERVRAFFGQGTRLTVV.

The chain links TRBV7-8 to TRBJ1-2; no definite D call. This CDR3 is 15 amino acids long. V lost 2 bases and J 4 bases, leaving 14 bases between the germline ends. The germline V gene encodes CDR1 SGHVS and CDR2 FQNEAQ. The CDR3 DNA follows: TGTGCCAGCAGCTTATTCGTGGGGTCCGTCTATGGCTACACCTTC. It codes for CASSLFVGSVYGYTF. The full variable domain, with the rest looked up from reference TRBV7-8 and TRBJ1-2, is GAGVSQSPRYKVAKRGQDVALRCDPISGHVSLFWYQQALGQGPEFLTYFQNEAQLDKSGLPSDRFFAERPEGSVSTLKIQRTQQEDSAVYLCASSLFVGSVYGYTFGSGTRLTVV.